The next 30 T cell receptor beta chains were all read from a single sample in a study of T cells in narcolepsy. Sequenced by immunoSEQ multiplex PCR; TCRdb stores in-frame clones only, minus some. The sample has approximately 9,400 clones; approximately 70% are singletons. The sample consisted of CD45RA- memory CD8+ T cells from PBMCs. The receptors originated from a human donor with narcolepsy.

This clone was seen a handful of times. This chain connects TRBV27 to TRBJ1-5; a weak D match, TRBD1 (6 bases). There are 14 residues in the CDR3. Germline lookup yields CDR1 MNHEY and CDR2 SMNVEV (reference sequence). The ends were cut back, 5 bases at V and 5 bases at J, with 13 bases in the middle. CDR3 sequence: CASSPGTYDQPQHF. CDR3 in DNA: TGTGCCAGCAGTCCCGGGACATATGATCAGCCCCAGCATTTT.

As DNA, the CDR3 is TGTGCCACCAGCTTCGCGGGGGACAGCAGCTCTGGGGCCAACGTCCTGACTTTC. Its protein is CATSFAGDSSSGANVLTF. The J gene is TRBJ2-6, the V gene TRBV15, with D perhaps being TRBD1 or TRBD2 (7 bases each). The V end was cut by 5 bases, the J end by 0 bases, with 17 bases between. The CDR3 has 18 residues. From germline, CDR1 is LNHNV and CDR2 YYDKDF (reference sequence). Supplemented by reference TRBV15 and TRBJ2-6, the full variable domain reads DAMVIQNPRYQVTQFGKPVTLSCSQTLNHNVMYWYQQKSSQAPKLLFHYYDKDFNNEADTPDNFQSRRPNTSFCFLDIRSPGLGDTAMYLCATSFAGDSSSGANVLTFGAGSRLTVL.

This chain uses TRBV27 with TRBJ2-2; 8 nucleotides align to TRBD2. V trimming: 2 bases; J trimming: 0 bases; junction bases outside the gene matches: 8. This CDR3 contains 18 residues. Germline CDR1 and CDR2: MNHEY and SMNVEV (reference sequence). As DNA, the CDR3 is TGTGCCAGCAGTTTAGTAGCGGGGTTACTTACGAACACCGGGGAGCTGTTTTTT. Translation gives CASSLVAGLLTNTGELFF.

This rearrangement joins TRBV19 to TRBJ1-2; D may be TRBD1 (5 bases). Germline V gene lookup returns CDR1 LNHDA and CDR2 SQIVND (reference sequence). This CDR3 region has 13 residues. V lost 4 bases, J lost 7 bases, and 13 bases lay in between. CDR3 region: CASSTGGDAGYTF. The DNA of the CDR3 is TGTGCCAGTAGTACCGGAGGGGATGCTGGCTACACCTTC.

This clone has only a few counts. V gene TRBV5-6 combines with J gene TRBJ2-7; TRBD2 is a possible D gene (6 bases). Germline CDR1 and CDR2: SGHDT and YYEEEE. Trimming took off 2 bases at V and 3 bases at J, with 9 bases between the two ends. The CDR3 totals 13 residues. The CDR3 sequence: CASSFAGSYEQYF. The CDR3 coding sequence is TGTGCCAGCAGCTTTGCGGGGAGCTACGAGCAGTACTTC.

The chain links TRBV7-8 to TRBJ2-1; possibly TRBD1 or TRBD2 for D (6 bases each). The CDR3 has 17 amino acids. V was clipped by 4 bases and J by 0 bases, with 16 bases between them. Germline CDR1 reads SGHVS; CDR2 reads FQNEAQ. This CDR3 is CASSSSRGRSSYNEQFF. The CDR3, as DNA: TGTGCCAGCAGCTCATCTCGGGGGCGCAGCTCCTACAATGAGCAGTTCTTC.

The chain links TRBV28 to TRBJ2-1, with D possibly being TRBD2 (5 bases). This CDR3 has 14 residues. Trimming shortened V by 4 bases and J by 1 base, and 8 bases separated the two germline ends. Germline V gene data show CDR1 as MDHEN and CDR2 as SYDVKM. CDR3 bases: TGTGCCAGCAGTTATCGGGGTTCCTACAATGAGCAGTTCTTC. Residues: CASSYRGSYNEQFF.

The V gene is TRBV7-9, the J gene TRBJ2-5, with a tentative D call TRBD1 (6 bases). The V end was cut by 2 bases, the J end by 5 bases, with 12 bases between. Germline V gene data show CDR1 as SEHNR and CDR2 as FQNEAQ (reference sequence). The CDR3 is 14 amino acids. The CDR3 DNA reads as TGTGCCAGCAGCTTACCAGGGGTGTCCGAGACCCAGTACTTC. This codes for CASSLPGVSETQYF.

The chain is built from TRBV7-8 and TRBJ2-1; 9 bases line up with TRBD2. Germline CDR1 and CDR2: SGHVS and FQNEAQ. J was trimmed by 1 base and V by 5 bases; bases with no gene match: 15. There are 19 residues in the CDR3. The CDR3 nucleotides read TGTGCCAGCAGCGAAGCGGGGTTAGCGGGAGCTAATTCCTACAATGAGCAGTTCTTC. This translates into CASSEAGLAGANSYNEQFF.

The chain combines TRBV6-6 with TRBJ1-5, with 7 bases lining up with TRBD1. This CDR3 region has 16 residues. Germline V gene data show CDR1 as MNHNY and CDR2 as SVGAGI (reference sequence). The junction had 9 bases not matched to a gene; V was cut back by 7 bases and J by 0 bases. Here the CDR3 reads CASKKRDSSSNQPQHF. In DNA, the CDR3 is TGTGCCAGCAAAAAACGGGACAGCAGTAGCAATCAGCCCCAGCATTTT.

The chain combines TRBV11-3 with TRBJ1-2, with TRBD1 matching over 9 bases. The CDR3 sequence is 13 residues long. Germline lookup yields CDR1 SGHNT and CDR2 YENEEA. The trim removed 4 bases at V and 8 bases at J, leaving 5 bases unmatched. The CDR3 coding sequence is TGTGCCAGCAGCTCCGGGACAGGGTCAGGCTACACCTTC. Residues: CASSSGTGSGYTF.

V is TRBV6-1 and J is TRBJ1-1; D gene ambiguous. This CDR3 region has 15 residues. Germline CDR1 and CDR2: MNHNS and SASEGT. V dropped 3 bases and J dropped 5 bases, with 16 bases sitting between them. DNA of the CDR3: TGTGCCAGCAGTGAGTTGGACTACCTAGTGACTGAAGCTTTCTTT. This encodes CASSELDYLVTEAFF.

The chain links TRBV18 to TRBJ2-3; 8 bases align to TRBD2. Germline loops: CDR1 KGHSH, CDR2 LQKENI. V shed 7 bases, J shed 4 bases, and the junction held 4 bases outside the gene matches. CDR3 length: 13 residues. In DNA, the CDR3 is TGTGCCAGCTGGTACGGGGGGGCAGATACGCAGTATTTT. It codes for CASWYGGADTQYF.

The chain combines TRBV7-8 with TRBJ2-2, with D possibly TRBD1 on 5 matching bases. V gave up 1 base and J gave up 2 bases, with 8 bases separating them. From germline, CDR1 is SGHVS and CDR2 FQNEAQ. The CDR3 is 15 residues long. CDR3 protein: CASSLEGINTGELFF. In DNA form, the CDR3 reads TGTGCCAGCAGCTTAGAGGGGATAAACACCGGGGAGCTGTTTTTT. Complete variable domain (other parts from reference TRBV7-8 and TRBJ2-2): GAGVSQSPRYKVAKRGQDVALRCDPISGHVSLFWYQQALGQGPEFLTYFQNEAQLDKSGLPSDRFFAERPEGSVSTLKIQRTQQEDSAVYLCASSLEGINTGELFFGEGSRLTVL.

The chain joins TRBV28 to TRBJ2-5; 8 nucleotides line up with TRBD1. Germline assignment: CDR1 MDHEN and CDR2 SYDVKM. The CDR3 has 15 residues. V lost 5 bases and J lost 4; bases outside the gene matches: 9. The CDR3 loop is CASSKGQGVVETQYF. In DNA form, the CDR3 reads TGTGCCAGCAGTAAAGGACAGGGTGTCGTAGAGACCCAGTACTTC.

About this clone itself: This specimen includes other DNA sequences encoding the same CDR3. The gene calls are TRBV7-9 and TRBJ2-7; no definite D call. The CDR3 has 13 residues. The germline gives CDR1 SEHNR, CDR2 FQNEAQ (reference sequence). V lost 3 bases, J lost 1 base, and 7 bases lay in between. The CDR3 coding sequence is TGTGCCAGCAGCTTTGCCGGTTCCTACGAGCAGTACTTC. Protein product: CASSFAGSYEQYF.

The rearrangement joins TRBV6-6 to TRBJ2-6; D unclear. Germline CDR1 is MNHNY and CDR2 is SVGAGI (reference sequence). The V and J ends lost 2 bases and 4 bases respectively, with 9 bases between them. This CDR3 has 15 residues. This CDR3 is CASSYGHGGANVLTF. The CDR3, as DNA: TGTGCCAGCAGTTACGGGCATGGAGGGGCCAACGTCCTGACTTTC.

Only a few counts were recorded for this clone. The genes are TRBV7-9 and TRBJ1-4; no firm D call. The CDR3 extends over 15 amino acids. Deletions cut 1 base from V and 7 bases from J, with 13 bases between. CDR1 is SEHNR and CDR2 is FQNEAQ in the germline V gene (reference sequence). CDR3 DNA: TGTGCCAGCAGCTTAGTATCCGGGAGTATTGAAAAACTGTTTTTT. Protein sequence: CASSLVSGSIEKLFF.

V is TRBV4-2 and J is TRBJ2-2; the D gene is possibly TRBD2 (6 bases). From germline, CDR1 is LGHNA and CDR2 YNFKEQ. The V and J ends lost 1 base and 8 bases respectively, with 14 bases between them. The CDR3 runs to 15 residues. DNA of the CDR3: TGTGCCAGCAGCCAAGCGATGGGCGGAGGGGGGGAGCTGTTTTTT. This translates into CASSQAMGGGGELFF.

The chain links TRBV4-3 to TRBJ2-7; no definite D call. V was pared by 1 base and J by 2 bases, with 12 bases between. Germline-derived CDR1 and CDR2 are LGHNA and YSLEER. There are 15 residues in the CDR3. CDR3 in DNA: TGCGCCAGCAGCCAAGCCGCTCTGGCAACCTACGAGCAGTACTTC. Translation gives CASSQAALATYEQYF.

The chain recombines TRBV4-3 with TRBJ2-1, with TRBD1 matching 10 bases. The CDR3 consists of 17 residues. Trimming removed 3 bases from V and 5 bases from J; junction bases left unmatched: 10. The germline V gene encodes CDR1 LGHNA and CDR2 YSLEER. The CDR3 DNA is TGCGCCAGCAGCCACTCCCGCGGGACAGGGGTTAACAATGAGCAGTTCTTC. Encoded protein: CASSHSRGTGVNNEQFF.

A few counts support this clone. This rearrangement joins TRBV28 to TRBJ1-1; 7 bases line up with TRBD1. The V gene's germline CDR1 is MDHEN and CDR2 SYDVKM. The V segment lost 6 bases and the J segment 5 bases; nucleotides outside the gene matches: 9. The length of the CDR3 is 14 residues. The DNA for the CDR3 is TGTGCCAGCAGCTTCCTACCAGGGGGAACTGAAGCTTTCTTT. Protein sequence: CASSFLPGGTEAFF.

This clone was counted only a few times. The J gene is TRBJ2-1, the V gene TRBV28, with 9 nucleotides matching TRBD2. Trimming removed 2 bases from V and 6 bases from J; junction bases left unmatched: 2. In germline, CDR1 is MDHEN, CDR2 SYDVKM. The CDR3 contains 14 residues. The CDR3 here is CASSLLAGFNEQFF. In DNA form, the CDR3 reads TGTGCCAGCAGTTTACTAGCGGGGTTCAATGAGCAGTTCTTC.

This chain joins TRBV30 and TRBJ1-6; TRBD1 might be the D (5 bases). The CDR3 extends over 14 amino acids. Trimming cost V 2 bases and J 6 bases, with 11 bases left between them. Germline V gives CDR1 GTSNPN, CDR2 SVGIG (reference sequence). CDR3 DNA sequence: TGTGCCTGGAGTACCCAGGGCCCTAATTCACCCCTCCACTTT. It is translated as CAWSTQGPNSPLHF. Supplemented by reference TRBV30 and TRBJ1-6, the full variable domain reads SQTIHQWPATLVQPVGSPLSLECTVEGTSNPNLYWYRQAAGRGLQLLFYSVGIGQISSEVPQNLSASRPQDRQFILSSKKLLLSDSGFYLCAWSTQGPNSPLHFGNGTRLTVT.

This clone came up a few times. CDR3 nucleotide sequence: TGCGCCAGCAGCCAAGATCGAGGTTCGGGTCAGCCCCAGCATTTT. Protein: CASSQDRGSGQPQHF. The chain has TRBV4-3 and TRBJ1-5; D is uncertain. Between the trimmed V and J ends, which lost 0 bases and 6 bases, there was a span of 12 bases. CDR3 length: 15 amino acids. Germline V lookup: CDR1 LGHNA, CDR2 YSLEER.

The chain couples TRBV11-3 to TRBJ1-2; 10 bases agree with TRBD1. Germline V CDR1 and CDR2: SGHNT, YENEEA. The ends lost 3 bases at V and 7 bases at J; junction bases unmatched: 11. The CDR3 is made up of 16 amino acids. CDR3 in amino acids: CASSLADRGAEGGYTF. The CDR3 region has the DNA TGTGCCAGCAGCTTGGCGGACAGGGGGGCCGAGGGTGGCTACACCTTC.

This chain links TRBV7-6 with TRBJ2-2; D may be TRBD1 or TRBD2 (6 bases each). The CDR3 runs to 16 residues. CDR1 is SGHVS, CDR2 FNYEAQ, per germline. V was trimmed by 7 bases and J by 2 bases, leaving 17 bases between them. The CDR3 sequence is CASTRRGTSNTGELFF. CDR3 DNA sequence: TGTGCCAGCACCCGAAGGGGGACTTCTAACACCGGGGAGCTGTTTTTT.

CDR3 DNA sequence: TGTGCCAGCAGCTGGGACCTCTCGGGCACCGGGGAGCTGTTTTTT. This sequence encodes CASSWDLSGTGELFF. The J gene is TRBJ2-2, the V gene TRBV28; D may correspond to TRBD1 or TRBD2 (5 bases each). Per germline, CDR1 MDHEN and CDR2 SYDVKM. Trimming took 6 bases from V and 4 from J, leaving 15 bases between them. The length of the CDR3 is 15 residues.

The CDR3: CASSRIRGIEKLFF. The DNA of the CDR3 is TGTGCCAGCTCACGTATCAGGGGGATTGAAAAACTGTTTTTT. J is TRBJ1-4 and V is TRBV18, with TRBD1 matching 7 bases. The CDR3 runs to 14 residues. V was pared by 4 bases and J by 7 bases, with 6 bases of the junction left unmatched. Germline V CDR1 and CDR2: KGHSH, LQKENI.

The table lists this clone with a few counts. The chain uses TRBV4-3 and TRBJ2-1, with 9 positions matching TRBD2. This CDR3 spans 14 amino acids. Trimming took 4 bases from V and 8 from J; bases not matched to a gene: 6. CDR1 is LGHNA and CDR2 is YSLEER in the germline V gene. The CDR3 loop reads CASSRWTSDHEQFF. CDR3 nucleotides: TGCGCCAGCAGCCGATGGACTAGCGACCATGAGCAGTTCTTC.